The TCR beta chain under discussion was sequenced for a study of T cell responses to AZD1222 COVID-19 vaccine. V lost 6 bases to trimming and J lost 0 bases, with 12 bases between them. From germline, CDR1 is MNHEY and CDR2 SMNVEV (reference sequence). This CDR3 comprises 15 residues. Generated by immunoSEQ multiplex PCR, the TCRdb table keeps only in-frame clones and is missing some. The sample holds about 97,000 clones, approximately 91% seen once. The gene calls are TRBV27 and TRBJ1-3; D is unclear. This clonotype was sampled from an adult in good health. Sequenced here: peripheral blood, sampled on day 0 of AZD1222 vaccination. The chain's CDR3 is CASSFSGSSGNTIYF. The CDR3 DNA follows: TGTGCCAGCAGCTTCTCAGGATCCTCTGGAAACACCATATATTTT.